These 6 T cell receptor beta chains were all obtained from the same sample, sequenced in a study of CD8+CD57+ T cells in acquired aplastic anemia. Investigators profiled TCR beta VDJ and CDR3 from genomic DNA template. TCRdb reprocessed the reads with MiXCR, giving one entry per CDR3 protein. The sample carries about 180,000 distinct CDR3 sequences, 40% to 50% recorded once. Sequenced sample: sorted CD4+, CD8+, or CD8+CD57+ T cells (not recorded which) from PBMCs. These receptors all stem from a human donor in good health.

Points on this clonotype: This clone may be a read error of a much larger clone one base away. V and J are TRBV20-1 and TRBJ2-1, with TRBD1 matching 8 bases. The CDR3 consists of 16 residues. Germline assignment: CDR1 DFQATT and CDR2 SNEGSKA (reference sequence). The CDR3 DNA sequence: TGCAGTCCAAACCGCCGGGACAGGCGCTCCTACGATGAGCAGTTCTTC. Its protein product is CSPNRRDRRSYDEQFF.

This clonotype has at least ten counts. CDR3 nucleotide sequence: TGTGCCAGCAGCTTAAGAGATGGGACAGGGACTTCGGGGGCCAACGTCCTGACTTTC. This gives the protein CASSLRDGTGTSGANVLTF. The genes are TRBV9 and TRBJ2-6, with 9 bases identical to TRBD1. The CDR3 extends over 19 amino acids. The germline V gene encodes CDR1 SGDLS and CDR2 YYNGEE. The V and J ends lost 4 bases and 4 bases, in that order; junction bases with no gene match: 15.

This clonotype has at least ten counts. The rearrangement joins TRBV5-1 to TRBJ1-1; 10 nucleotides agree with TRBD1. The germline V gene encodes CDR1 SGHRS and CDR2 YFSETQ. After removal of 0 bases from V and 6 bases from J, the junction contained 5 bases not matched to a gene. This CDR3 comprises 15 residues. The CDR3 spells CASSLEGTGVSEAFF. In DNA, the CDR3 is TGCGCCAGCAGCTTGGAGGGGACAGGGGTCTCTGAAGCTTTCTTT. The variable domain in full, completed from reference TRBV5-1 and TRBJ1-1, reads KAGVTQTPRYLIKTRGQQVTLSCSPISGHRSVSWYQQTPGQGLQFLFEYFSETQRNKGNFPGRFSGRQFSNSRSEMNVSTLELGDSALYLCASSLEGTGVSEAFFGQGTRLTVV.

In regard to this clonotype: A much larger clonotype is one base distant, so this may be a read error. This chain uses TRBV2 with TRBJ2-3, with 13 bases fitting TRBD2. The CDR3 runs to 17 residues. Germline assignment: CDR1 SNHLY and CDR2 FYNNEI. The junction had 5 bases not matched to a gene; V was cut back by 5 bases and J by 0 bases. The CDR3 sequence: CASSPGLAGPSTDTQYF. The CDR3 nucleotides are TGTGCCAGCAGTCCGGGACTAGCGGGGCCTAGCACAGATACGCAGTATTTT.

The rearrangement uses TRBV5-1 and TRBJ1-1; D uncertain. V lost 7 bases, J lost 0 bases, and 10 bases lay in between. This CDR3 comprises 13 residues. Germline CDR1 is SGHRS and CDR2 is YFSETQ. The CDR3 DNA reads TGCGCCAGCCGACTAGGTGTGAACACTGAAGCTTTCTTT. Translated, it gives CASRLGVNTEAFF.

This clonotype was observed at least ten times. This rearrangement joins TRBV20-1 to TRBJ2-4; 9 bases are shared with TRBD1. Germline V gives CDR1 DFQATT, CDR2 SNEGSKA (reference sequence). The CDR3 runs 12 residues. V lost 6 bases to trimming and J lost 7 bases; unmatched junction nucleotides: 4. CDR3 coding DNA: TGCAGTGCAAAAGGACAGGGGAACATTCAGTACTTC. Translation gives CSAKGQGNIQYF.